This T cell receptor (beta chain) originates from a study of OX40 agonist ivuxolimab in advanced cancers. About the study: A history of anti-PD-1, anti-PD-L1 or anti-CTLA-4 therapy was acceptable, and 30% to 45% had some. The study's findings and limits: Patients who responded partially at 0.1-3.0 mg/kg showed clonal expansion ranking among the lowest.

The data were produced by immunoSEQ multiplex PCR, yet TCRdb's version contains in-frame clones alone and is incomplete. Of 25,000 to 35,000 clones listed, roughly nine tenths are singletons. The CDR3 length is 15 residues. Trimming pared 2 bases from V and 2 bases from J, leaving 13 bases between. The germline CDR1 and CDR2 sequences are MNHEY and SVGAGI. Points on this clone: Antigen unknown.

The source material was CD4+ or CD8+ T cells sorted from blood, sampled in a trial of the OX40 agonist ivuxolimab. The chain carries TRBV6-5 and TRBJ2-7; the D is unclear. The clonotype originates from an adult with an advanced solid tumor such as melanoma, head and neck, liver or kidney cancer. CDR3 bases: TGTGCCAGCAGTTACGCGATAGACCGACCCTACGAGCAGTACTTC. Translation: CASSYAIDRPYEQYF.